The clone carrying this T cell receptor (beta chain) appeared a single time. The antigen remains unidentified. This record belongs to a study of response to subunit inactivated influenza vaccine. The germline CDR1 and CDR2 sequences are SEHNR and FQNEAQ (reference sequence). The CDR3 is made up of 14 amino acids. Trimming shortened V by 5 bases and J by 5 bases, and 12 bases separated the two germline ends. From the RT-PCR reads, TCRdb called clonotypes with MiXCR, one entry per CDR3 protein. The table shows about 540,000 distinct CDR3 sequences, with less than 25% occurring only once. Study findings and constraints: Few additional T cells are recruited per seasonal influenza vaccination, authors suggested.

This sample was also put to use in a study of T cells expressing NK-cell markers. As reported in that work: The authors made TCR beta cDNA libraries by 5'RACE template switching. This switching added a universal primer site and UMIs. One observes that, in several donors, these clonotypes were also the leading ones within the CD3+CD56-NKG2C+ fraction. Clarity on HCMV specificity was lacking for the expanded NKG2C+ T cell clones.

This clonotype was sampled from a man aged 45-65 years who received an inactivated influenza vaccine. Sequences were derived from CD4+ T cells sorted from PBMCs, sampled 11 to 12 days after vaccination. The V call is TRBV7-9, the J call TRBJ1-4, with D possibly TRBD1 on 5 matching bases. CDR3 sequence (DNA): TGTGCCAGCAGCGACAGTGGAGGAAATGAAAAACTGTTTTTT. This codes for CASSDSGGNEKLFF.